The 24 T cell receptor beta chains below all came from one sample that was sequenced in a study of OX40 agonist ivuxolimab in advanced cancers. Produced via immunoSEQ multiplex PCR; TCRdb's table is partial and in-frame only. The sample includes some 150,000 clones, over 75% of them seen just once. The source material was CD4+ or CD8+ T cells sorted from blood, sampled in a trial of the OX40 agonist ivuxolimab. The source of these receptors is an adult with an advanced solid tumor such as melanoma, head and neck, liver or kidney cancer.

The rearrangement links TRBV7-9 to TRBJ2-5; TRBD2 matches at 11 bases. The V gene end was trimmed by 1 base and the J gene end by 5 bases; junction bases not matched to a gene: 6. This CDR3 spans 16 amino acids. Germline values: CDR1 SEHNR, CDR2 FQNEAQ (reference sequence). CDR3 sequence (DNA): TGTGCCAGCAGCTTAGTTTCCCCTAGCGGGAGGGAGACCCAGTACTTC. Its protein product is CASSLVSPSGRETQYF.

The chain employs TRBV27 and TRBJ1-5; 9 nucleotides line up with TRBD1. Germline V lookup: CDR1 MNHEY, CDR2 SMNVEV (reference sequence). Trimming at V came to 3 bases and at J to 6 bases, leaving 3 bases not matched to a gene. The CDR3 has 14 amino acids. This chain's CDR3 is CASSLRTGAQPQHF. The CDR3 DNA is TGTGCCAGCAGTTTGCGGACAGGGGCTCAGCCCCAGCATTTT.

This chain links TRBV5-1 with TRBJ2-2; D is perhaps TRBD1 (5 bases). V gave up 0 bases and J gave up 5 bases, with 5 bases separating them. The CDR3 has 13 residues. Germline CDR1 is SGHRS and CDR2 is YFSETQ. CDR3 region: CASSLAGTGELFF. Written as DNA, the CDR3 is TGCGCCAGCAGCTTGGCAGGGACCGGGGAGCTGTTTTTT.

The rearrangement links TRBV18 to TRBJ1-3, with D unclear. Trimming pared 2 bases from V and 0 bases from J, leaving 8 bases between. The germline CDR1 and CDR2 sequences are KGHSH and LQKENI. The CDR3 sequence is 15 residues long. The chain's CDR3 is CASSPFWGSGNTIYF. DNA of the CDR3: TGTGCCAGCTCACCATTCTGGGGCTCTGGAAACACCATATATTTT.

The CDR3 sequence is CASSIRDRGQAFEQFF. The CDR3 DNA sequence: TGTGCCAGCAGCATACGGGACAGGGGGCAAGCTTTTGAGCAGTTCTTC. This rearrangement joins TRBV9 to TRBJ2-1; 12 bases map to TRBD1. V gave up 4 bases and J gave up 9 bases; unmatched junction bases: 11. Germline V gene lookup returns CDR1 SGDLS and CDR2 YYNGEE. The CDR3 is made up of 16 amino acids.

The chain recombines TRBV19 with TRBJ1-2, with unresolved D. Trimming shortened V by 3 bases and J by 6 bases, and 8 bases separated the two germline ends. Germline CDR1 LNHDA, CDR2 SQIVND (reference sequence). This CDR3 contains 12 residues. CDR3 amino acids: CASSMVHNGYTF. In nucleotides, the CDR3 is TGTGCCAGTAGTATGGTGCATAATGGCTACACCTTC.

CDR3 nucleotide sequence: TGTGCCAGTAGTACCCGACCACTCACAGATACGCAGTATTTT. As protein: CASSTRPLTDTQYF. This chain joins TRBV19 and TRBJ2-3; no clear D. V dropped 4 bases and J dropped 2 bases, with 10 bases sitting between them. The CDR3 runs 14 residues. CDR1 and CDR2 (germline): LNHDA, SQIVND (reference sequence).

To note about this clone: Distinct nucleotide sequences in the sample also encode this CDR3. The J gene is TRBJ2-7, the V gene TRBV5-1; 8 nucleotides line up with TRBD2. CDR1 is SGHRS and CDR2 is YFSETQ in the germline V gene. This CDR3 contains 16 residues. V shed 0 bases and J 0 bases; nucleotides not matched to a gene: 5. In DNA form, the CDR3 reads TGCGCCAGCAGCTTGGATCTAGCGGGTAGCTCCTACGAGCAGTACTTC. This sequence encodes CASSLDLAGSSYEQYF.

This sequence joins TRBV10-1 and TRBJ2-1, with D perhaps matching TRBD1 or TRBD2 (5 bases each). The V gene lost 4 bases and the J gene lost 8 bases, with 9 bases spanning the gap. The germline V gene has CDR1 WNHNN and CDR2 SYGVQD (reference sequence). The CDR3 extends over 12 amino acids. CDR3 nucleotides: TGCGCCAGCAGTGTACGGGGCTATGAGCAGTTCTTC. Protein product: CASSVRGYEQFF.

The chain couples TRBV5-1 to TRBJ1-1; D is perhaps TRBD1 (5 bases). V was cut by 2 bases and J by 10 bases, with 18 bases left in between. CDR3 size: 14 residues. CDR1 is SGHRS and CDR2 is YFSETQ in the germline V gene. The CDR3 DNA sequence: TGCGCCAGCAGCTTTGAAGGGGACCCCGGCATAGCTTTCTTT. It translates to CASSFEGDPGIAFF.

The V call is TRBV12-5, the J call TRBJ2-5; the D gene is possibly TRBD1 (5 bases). The CDR3 sequence is 13 residues long. V was clipped by 2 bases and J by 7 bases, with 11 bases between them. The V gene's germline CDR1 is LGHNT and CDR2 FRNRAP. The CDR3 region is CASGLRGKGTQYF. CDR3 nucleotides: TGTGCTAGTGGTTTGAGGGGAAAAGGGACCCAGTACTTC.

The chain links TRBV19 to TRBJ2-3; 9 bases fit TRBD2. CDR3 length equals 15 residues. CDR1 is LNHDA and CDR2 is SQIVND in the germline V gene (reference sequence). The J segment lost 5 bases and the V segment lost 4 bases, leaving 7 bases of the junction unmatched. DNA of the CDR3: TGTGCCAGTAGTAAGGTAGCGGGAGTATTAGATACGCAGTATTTT. Translation gives CASSKVAGVLDTQYF.

The CDR3 nucleotides are TGTGCCAGTACCCAGACAGGAGGTCGCTATGGCTACACCTTC. Its translation: CASTQTGGRYGYTF. V gene TRBV19 combines with J gene TRBJ1-2; TRBD1 is a possible D gene (6 bases). Germline V CDR1 and CDR2: LNHDA, SQIVND (reference sequence). This CDR3 has 14 amino acids. Deletions cut 7 bases from V and 4 bases from J, with 16 bases between. Full variable domain (outside the CDR3, taken from reference TRBV19 and TRBJ1-2): DGGITQSPKYLFRKEGQNVTLSCEQNLNHDAMYWYRQDPGQGLRLIYYSQIVNDFQKGDIAEGYSVSREKKESFPLTVTSAQKNPTAFYLCASTQTGGRYGYTFGSGTRLTVV.

CDR3 sequence reads: CASSVHEGGGYTF. CDR3 in DNA: TGTGCCAGCAGCGTACATGAGGGCGGTGGCTACACCTTC. The chain combines TRBV9 with TRBJ1-2; D is unclear. V lost 1 base and J 7 bases, leaving 11 bases between the germline ends. The CDR3 has 13 residues. Germline V lookup: CDR1 SGDLS, CDR2 YYNGEE.

This clone was observed a single time. The chain links TRBV11-3 to TRBJ2-2; 7 bases fit TRBD1. The V segment lost 2 bases and the J segment 5 bases; nucleotides outside the gene matches: 8. Germline V gene data show CDR1 as SGHNT and CDR2 as YENEEA. The CDR3 contains 16 residues. As DNA, the CDR3 is TGTGCCAGCAGCTTACACGGCAGGGGGATGACCGGGGAGCTGTTTTTT. Translated, it gives CASSLHGRGMTGELFF. The full variable domain, in which reference TRBV11-3 and TRBJ2-2 provide the parts outside the CDR3, is EAGVVQSPRYKIIEKKQPVAFWCNPISGHNTLYWYLQNLGQGPELLIRYENEEAVDDSQLPKDRFSAERLKGVDSTLKIQPAELGDSAVYLCASSLHGRGMTGELFFGEGSRLTVL.

This clone came up once. The junction and the germline gene differ at one end; a read error may be behind it. The chain couples TRBV7-2 to TRBJ2-5, with 7 bases aligning to TRBD1. The germline V gene encodes CDR1 SGHTA and CDR2 FQGNSA. The CDR3 length is 12 residues. The CDR3 spells CASSFSDRELNF. The DNA of the CDR3 is TGTGCCAGCAGCTTCAGTGACAGGGAGCTTAACTTC.

The chain links TRBV6-1 to TRBJ2-7; 10 nucleotides align to TRBD1. This CDR3 is built from 15 residues. Trimming cost V 6 bases and J 3 bases; bases outside gene matches: 8. Germline V CDR1 and CDR2: MNHNS, SASEGT. CDR3 region: CASRWGGTGDYEQYF. CDR3 DNA: TGTGCCAGCAGGTGGGGTGGGACAGGGGACTACGAGCAGTACTTC.

The rearrangement joins TRBV6-5 to TRBJ1-5; D ambiguous. V was pared by 2 bases and J by 3 bases, with 8 bases between. Looked up from germline, CDR1 is MNHEY and CDR2 is SVGAGI. This CDR3 comprises 14 residues. The CDR3 loop is CASSYAGPNQPQHF. The CDR3 DNA follows: TGTGCCAGCAGTTACGCCGGGCCCAATCAGCCCCAGCATTTT.

V is TRBV28 and J is TRBJ2-7; TRBD1 agrees at 11 bases. This CDR3 is 15 amino acids long. V lost 4 bases to trimming and J lost 0 bases; unmatched junction nucleotides: 2. CDR1 and CDR2 from the germline V gene are MDHEN and SYDVKM. The CDR3 DNA reads as TGTGCCAGCAGTTGGACAGGGGGCGACTCCTACGAGCAGTACTTC. Protein product: CASSWTGGDSYEQYF.

The rearrangement uses TRBV29-1 and TRBJ2-3, with D possibly matching TRBD1 (5 bases). The CDR3 has 15 amino acids. Germline lookup yields CDR1 SQVTM and CDR2 ANQGSEA. Trimming left V 3 bases short and J 2 bases short, with 15 bases between. This CDR3 is CSVDRQPANTDTQYF. The CDR3 DNA reads TGCAGCGTTGACCGACAGCCTGCTAACACAGATACGCAGTATTTT.

This clone was seen only once. J is TRBJ1-5 and V is TRBV29-1; TRBD1 might be the D (5 bases). The germline CDR1 and CDR2 sequences are SQVTM and ANQGSEA. Trimming took off 4 bases at V and 4 bases at J, with 11 bases between the two ends. The CDR3 is 13 residues long. CDR3 coding DNA: TGCAGCGTTGGGGAGGGACCAAATCAGCCCCAGCATTTT. As protein: CSVGEGPNQPQHF.

The chain carries TRBV29-1 and TRBJ2-3; D possibly matches TRBD1 or TRBD2 (5 bases each). The CDR3 runs to 14 residues. Trimming shortened V by 7 bases and J by 1 base, and 15 bases separated the two germline ends. Germline CDR1 and CDR2: SQVTM and ANQGSEA. The CDR3 loop is CSASRGEGTDTQYF. The CDR3 bases are TGCAGCGCCTCAAGGGGAGAGGGCACAGATACGCAGTATTTT.

The CDR3 nucleotides read TGTGCCAGCAGCACGGGGCTTGAAGAGACCCAGTACTTC. This gives the protein CASSTGLEETQYF. The V and J genes are TRBV5-6 and TRBJ2-5; D may be TRBD1 or TRBD2 (5 bases each). This CDR3 spans 13 amino acids. In germline, CDR1 is SGHDT, CDR2 YYEEEE. The V gene lost 4 bases and the J gene lost 3 bases, with 10 bases spanning the gap. Drawing the rest from reference TRBV5-6 and TRBJ2-5, the complete variable domain is DAGVTQSPTHLIKTRGQQVTLRCSPKSGHDTVSWYQQALGQGPQFIFQYYEEEERQRGNFPDRFSGHQFPNYSSELNVNALLLGDSALYLCASSTGLEETQYFGPGTRLLVL.

The rearrangement links TRBV5-1 to TRBJ2-7, with 7 nucleotides matching TRBD1. Trimming at V came to 4 bases and at J to 3 bases, leaving 13 bases not matched to a gene. The germline gives CDR1 SGHRS, CDR2 YFSETQ. The CDR3 sequence is 16 residues long. The CDR3 spells CASSKRTGQERYEQYF. CDR3 DNA sequence: TGCGCCAGCAGCAAACGAACTGGACAGGAGCGCTACGAGCAGTACTTC.